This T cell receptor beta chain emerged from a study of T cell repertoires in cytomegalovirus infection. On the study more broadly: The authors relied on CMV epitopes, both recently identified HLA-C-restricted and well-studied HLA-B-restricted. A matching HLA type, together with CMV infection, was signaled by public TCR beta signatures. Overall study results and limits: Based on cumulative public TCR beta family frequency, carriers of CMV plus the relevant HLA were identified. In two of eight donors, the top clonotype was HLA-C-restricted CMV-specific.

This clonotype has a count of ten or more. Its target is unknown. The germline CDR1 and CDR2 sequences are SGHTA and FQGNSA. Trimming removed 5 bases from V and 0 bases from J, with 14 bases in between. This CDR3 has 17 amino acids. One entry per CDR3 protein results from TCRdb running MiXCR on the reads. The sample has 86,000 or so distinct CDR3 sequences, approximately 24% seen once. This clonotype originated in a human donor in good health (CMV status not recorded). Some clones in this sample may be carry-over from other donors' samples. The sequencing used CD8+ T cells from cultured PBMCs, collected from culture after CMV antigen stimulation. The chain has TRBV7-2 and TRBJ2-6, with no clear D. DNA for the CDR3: TGTGCCAGCAGCGTCGTAGGATCCGCCTCTGGGGCCAACGTCCTGACTTTC. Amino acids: CASSVVGSASGANVLTF.